This T cell receptor beta chain was sequenced during a study of identical twins. Study-level results: Fewer insertions characterized abundant cord blood beta clonotypes, whereas memory repertoires showed none.

TCRdb reprocessed the 5' RACE reads with MiXCR, giving one entry per CDR3 protein. The repertoire holds about 1.7 million distinct CDR3 sequences, 25% to 35% seen once, with 0.25% to 0.3% in the top ten. The CDR3 consists of 15 residues. Trimming cost V 4 bases and J 0 bases, with 10 bases left between them. Germline CDR1 and CDR2: MNHNS and SASEGT. A word on this clonotype: Its antigen remains unknown.

Sequenced input: cord blood. The genes are TRBV6-1 and TRBJ1-5; tentatively, D is TRBD1 (5 bases). The TCR originated in a newborn girl in good health. CDR3 sequence reads: CASSVNRGSNQPQHF. CDR3 nucleotides: TGTGCCAGCAGTGTTAATAGGGGTAGCAATCAGCCCCAGCATTTT.